The 8 T cell receptor beta chains presented below share a single source sample, sequenced in a study of glioma-infiltrating T cells after dendritic cell vaccination (dated by TCRdb to the mid-2010s). The method was the immunoSEQ multiplex PCR assay. The table comes from immuneACCESS by way of TCRdb, which keeps in-frame sequences with V and J called. Part of the clones is missing from these tables; in studies checked, under half for an unresolved V gene and the rest for unknown reasons. The sample profile shows about 92,000 clones; about nine tenths of them were found once. Clones ranked in the top ten supply around a sixth of the sample. The sample in question was blood, obtained before dendritic cell vaccination. These receptors all come from a human donor with glioblastoma.

The gene calls are TRBV6-1 and TRBJ1-2; 9 nucleotides line up with TRBD1. The CDR3 has 15 amino acids. CDR1 is MNHNS, CDR2 SASEGT, per germline. The V segment lost 7 bases and the J segment 5 bases; nucleotides outside the gene matches: 11. For the CDR3, the DNA is TGTGCCAGCACCACGGGACAGGGTTTCTCGTATGGCTACACCTTC. Its translation is CASTTGQGFSYGYTF.

The CDR3 is CATSPQVGYNSPLHF. CDR3 nucleotides: TGTGCCACCAGCCCTCAGGTCGGTTATAATTCACCCCTCCACTTT. The chain employs TRBV15 and TRBJ1-6; unclear D gene. Germline V gene sequence: CDR1 LNHNV, CDR2 YYDKDF (reference sequence). V lost 5 bases and J 4 bases, leaving 12 bases between the germline ends. The CDR3 covers 15 residues.

This chain joins TRBV4-2 and TRBJ2-7; 7 bases align to TRBD2. Trimming removed 2 bases from V and 1 base from J; junction bases left unmatched: 5. The germline V gene encodes CDR1 LGHNA and CDR2 YNFKEQ. CDR3 length equals 15 residues. CDR3 nucleotide sequence: TGTGCCAGCAGCCAACCTAGCGGAGCTTCCTACGAGCAGTACTTC. This gives the protein CASSQPSGASYEQYF.

The V and J genes are TRBV5-4 and TRBJ2-3; 10 positions match TRBD2. CDR3 length equals 17 residues. Germline trimming cut 0 bases from V and 4 bases from J; bases unmatched to any gene: 8. The germline V gene has CDR1 SGHNT and CDR2 YYREEE (reference sequence). The CDR3, as DNA: TGTGCCAGCAGCTTGGAGGGTAGCGGGAGGTCGGCAGATACGCAGTATTTT. Translating it yields CASSLEGSGRSADTQYF. Full variable domain (missing parts from reference TRBV5-4 and TRBJ2-3): ETGVTQSPTHLIKTRGQQVTLRCSSQSGHNTVSWYQQALGQGPQFIFQYYREEENGRGNFPPRFSGLQFPNYSSELNVNALELDDSALYLCASSLEGSGRSADTQYFGPGTRLTVL.

The V call is TRBV13, the J call TRBJ1-1, with TRBD1 identical over 8 bases. CDR1 is PRHDT, CDR2 FYEKMQ, per germline (reference sequence). After removal of 7 bases from V and 0 bases from J, the junction contained 10 bases not matched to a gene. The CDR3 covers 16 residues. The CDR3 nucleotides read TGTGCCAGCAACCAGGGGGCAGGCCCAATGAACACTGAAGCTTTCTTT. Translation: CASNQGAGPMNTEAFF.

This chain connects TRBV9 to TRBJ1-1, with TRBD1 as a possible D gene (6 bases). This CDR3 is 14 amino acids long. Trimming shortened V by 3 bases and J by 2 bases, and 11 bases separated the two germline ends. Germline CDR1 reads SGDLS; CDR2 reads YYNGEE. The DNA of the CDR3 is TGTGCCAGCAGCGCACGGACAGCAAACACTGAAGCTTTCTTT. This encodes CASSARTANTEAFF.

The chain couples TRBV15 to TRBJ2-7, with TRBD1 identical over 10 bases. V lost 5 bases to trimming and J lost 3 bases; unmatched junction nucleotides: 1. Germline V gene lookup returns CDR1 LNHNV and CDR2 YYDKDF (reference sequence). The CDR3 extends over 13 amino acids. Here the CDR3 reads CATSGDRGYEQYF. The CDR3 nucleotides are TGTGCCACCAGCGGGGACAGGGGCTACGAGCAGTACTTC.

The chain has TRBV4-3 and TRBJ2-6, with 8 bases identical to TRBD1. V lost 2 bases to trimming and J lost 3 bases; unmatched junction nucleotides: 3. Germline V CDR1 and CDR2: LGHNA, YSLEER. The CDR3 is made up of 16 amino acids. The CDR3 DNA is TGCGCCAGCAGCCAACAGGGGGCAGGTGGGGCCAACGTCCTGACTTTC. It specifies CASSQQGAGGANVLTF.